This T cell receptor beta chain was profiled in a study of cytomegalovirus exposure and HLA in healthy donors. Study overall: Earlier, about 180 million T cells were analyzed, and about 100 million unique TCR beta sequences were found among them. Notes on the study in general: Later genetic work tied a missense DCLRE1C variant to beta-chain V and J trimming. Certain indistinguishable V segments, among them TRBV6-2 and TRBV6-3, were excluded. Investigators reported fewer than 200 TCR beta chains as tied to cytomegalovirus.

CDR3 size: 17 residues. The V gene's germline CDR1 is LGHNA and CDR2 YNFKEQ. V dropped 4 bases and J dropped 8; count of bases not matched to a gene: 14. 60 Vbeta and 13 Jbeta primers were used in PCR. Sequenced by immunoSEQ multiplex PCR; TCRdb stores in-frame clones only, minus some. The repertoire table contains around 100,000 clones. Worth noting for this clone: Its antigen remains unidentified.

The source is a man aged 40-50 years in good health and CMV-seropositive. The chain recombines TRBV4-2 with TRBJ2-2, with 9 bases identical to TRBD2. Sequences were obtained from PBMCs. CDR3 DNA sequence: TGTGCCAGCAGCCCCCTTGGAGCGGGAGGAAGAAGAGGGGAGCTGTTTTTT. Amino acids: CASSPLGAGGRRGELFF.